This T cell receptor (beta chain) stems from a study of blood T cell repertoires in COVID-19. Study overall: Samples taken during acute and convalescent COVID-19 were collected in the United States, Italy and Spain.

In the original processing: Amplification with reference gene primers provided the estimates of nucleated cell counts. Libraries were prepared by immunoSEQ multiplex PCR; TCRdb keeps only in-frame clonotypes and omits some of them. V, J and clone size are taken as reported in that table, and D and trimming were inferred from the DNA itself. The profile shows about 140,000 clones, roughly 85% of them singletons. V dropped 1 base and J dropped 1; count of bases not matched to a gene: 9. The CDR3 extends over 17 amino acids. Per the germline V gene, CDR1 is SGHRS and CDR2 is YFSETQ. The chain links TRBV5-1 to TRBJ2-3; 7 bases line up with TRBD2. Source material: peripheral blood. The receptor's source is a man between 60 and 75 years old with acute or convalescent COVID-19. CDR3 loop: CASSLMAAGSGTDTQYF. The CDR3 nucleotides read TGCGCCAGCAGCTTGATGGCAGCGGGATCAGGCACAGATACGCAGTATTTT.